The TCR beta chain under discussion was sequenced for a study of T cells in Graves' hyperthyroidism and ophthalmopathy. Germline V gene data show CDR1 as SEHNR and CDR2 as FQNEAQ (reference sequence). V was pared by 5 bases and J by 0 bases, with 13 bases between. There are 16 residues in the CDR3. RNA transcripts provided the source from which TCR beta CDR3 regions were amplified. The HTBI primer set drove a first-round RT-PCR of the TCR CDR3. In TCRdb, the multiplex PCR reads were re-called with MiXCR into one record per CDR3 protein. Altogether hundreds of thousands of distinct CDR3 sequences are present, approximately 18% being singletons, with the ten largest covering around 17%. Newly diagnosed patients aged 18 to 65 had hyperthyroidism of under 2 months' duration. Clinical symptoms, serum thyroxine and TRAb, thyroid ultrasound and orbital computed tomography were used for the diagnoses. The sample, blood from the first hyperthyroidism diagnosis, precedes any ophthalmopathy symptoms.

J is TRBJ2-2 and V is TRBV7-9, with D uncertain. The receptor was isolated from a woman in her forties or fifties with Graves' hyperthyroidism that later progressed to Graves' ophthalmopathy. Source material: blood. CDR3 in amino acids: CASSPTRVANTGELFF. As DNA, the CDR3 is TGTGCCAGCAGCCCTACACGGGTTGCGAACACCGGGGAGCTGTTTTTT.